This passage covers 28 T cell receptor beta chains from one sample sequenced in a study of metastatic and nonmetastatic thyroid tumors. Thyroid surgery was performed in patients who had received no treatment beforehand. TCRdb re-called the PCR reads with MiXCR. Among about 10,000 clones listed, approximately 24% were seen once. The sample consisted of tumor tissue. The receptors originated from a female donor with papillary thyroid cancer or a benign thyroid nodule (not recorded which). Some clones in this sample may be carry-over from other donors' samples.

The chain joins TRBV6-2 or TRBV6-3 to TRBJ2-1; 8 bases align to TRBD2. V gave up 5 bases and J gave up 11 bases; unmatched junction bases: 8. The CDR3 has 13 residues. CDR1 is MNHEY, CDR2 SVGEGT, per germline. CDR3 region: CASSNSQREKQFF. CDR3 in DNA: TGTGCCAGCAGTAATTCTCAGCGGGAGAAGCAGTTCTTC.

The rearrangement joins TRBV20-1 to TRBJ2-1, with D possibly being TRBD1 (6 bases). Deletions cut 0 bases from V and 8 bases from J, with 20 bases between. Germline CDR1 and CDR2: DFQATT and SNEGSKA (reference sequence). This CDR3 is built from 16 residues. The CDR3 region is CSARDLDRGFHYEQFF. CDR3 DNA: TGCAGTGCTAGAGATTTGGACAGAGGATTTCACTATGAGCAGTTCTTC.

Relative to its sample, this clone is medium-sized. CDR3: CASSLSTASYEQYF. The CDR3, as DNA: TGTGCCAGCAGTTTATCGACAGCCTCCTACGAGCAGTACTTC. The rearrangement uses TRBV27 and TRBJ2-7; D is possibly TRBD1 (5 bases). The V end lost 0 bases, the J end lost 0 bases, and 6 bases lay between the germline ends. The CDR3 consists of 14 residues. CDR1 is MNHEY, CDR2 SMNVEV, per germline (reference sequence).

This clone is medium-sized (0.01 to 0.1%). The chain uses TRBV6-1 and TRBJ2-7; tentatively, D is TRBD1 (6 bases). Germline CDR1 and CDR2: MNHNS and SASEGT. The V end lost 4 bases, the J end lost 2 bases, and 15 bases lay between the germline ends. CDR3 size: 15 residues. The CDR3 DNA sequence: TGTGCCAGCAGTGTCGAACAGGGTCCCACCTACGAGCAGTACTTC. As protein: CASSVEQGPTYEQYF.

The V and J genes are TRBV5-8 and TRBJ1-6, with TRBD1 matching 9 bases. The trim removed 4 bases at V and 10 bases at J, leaving 9 bases unmatched. The germline CDR1 and CDR2 sequences are SGHTS and YDEGEE. The length of the CDR3 is 15 residues. The DNA of the CDR3 is TGTGCCAGCAGCCTCCGGGACAGGGTTGAATCACCCCTCCACTTT. Encoded protein: CASSLRDRVESPLHF.

Remarks on this clone: A much larger clone is a single base away; this may be a read error. At the DNA level, this CDR3 is encoded by other sequences in the same sample as well. This chain joins TRBV3-1 and TRBJ2-5; a possible D gene is TRBD2 (5 bases). The CDR3 is 16 amino acids. V was trimmed by 1 base and J by 5 bases, leaving 17 bases between them. CDR1 is LGHDT and CDR2 is YNNKEL in the germline V gene (reference sequence). CDR3 loop: CASSQARHGVQETQYF. The CDR3 bases are TGTGCCAGCAGCCAAGCCCGACACGGGGTACAGGAGACCCAGTACTTC.

This clone was recorded a few times. J is TRBJ2-1 and V is TRBV28; 7 nucleotides line up with TRBD2. Germline V lookup: CDR1 MDHEN, CDR2 SYDVKM. The V and J ends lost 3 bases and 6 bases, in that order; junction bases with no gene match: 20. This CDR3 has 19 amino acids. Here the CDR3 reads CASSLEFAGAIVGGNEQFF. The DNA of the CDR3 is TGTGCCAGCAGTTTGGAGTTTGCGGGAGCTATAGTGGGGGGCAATGAGCAGTTCTTC. Full variable domain (missing parts from reference TRBV28 and TRBJ2-1): DVKVTQSSRYLVKRTGEKVFLECVQDMDHENMFWYRQDPGLGLRLIYFSYDVKMKEKGDIPEGYSVSREKKERFSLILESASTNQTSMYLCASSLEFAGAIVGGNEQFFGPGTRLTVL.

In this sample, this clone turned up many times. CDR3 sequence (DNA): TGTGCCAGCTCACCGGGCGGGCAAGAGACCCAGTACTTC. Translation: CASSPGGQETQYF. The chain carries TRBV18 and TRBJ2-5; a weak D match, TRBD2 (5 bases). Germline assignment: CDR1 KGHSH and CDR2 LQKENI. CDR3 length: 13 residues. V was clipped by 3 bases and J by 2 bases, with 7 bases between them.

This clone was seen a few times. This sequence joins TRBV27 and TRBJ2-7; TRBD2 aligns across 10 bases. This CDR3 spans 15 amino acids. The J segment lost 9 bases and the V segment lost 2 bases, leaving 10 bases of the junction unmatched. Germline values: CDR1 MNHEY, CDR2 SMNVEV (reference sequence). The CDR3 spells CASSLTSGTTTGQYF. The CDR3 coding sequence is TGTGCCAGCAGTTTAACTAGCGGGACGACCACCGGGCAGTACTTC.

The genes are TRBV19 and TRBJ2-1, with D hard to call. This CDR3 is built from 16 residues. Germline CDR1 LNHDA, CDR2 SQIVND (reference sequence). The V gene lost 5 bases and the J gene lost 2 bases, with 16 bases spanning the gap. In DNA form, the CDR3 reads TGTGCCAGTAGTCCTTCCGACTCGCGGCCCTACAATGAGCAGTTCTTC. It yields the protein CASSPSDSRPYNEQFF.

This clone was seen repeatedly, ten times or more. This chain connects TRBV4-2 to TRBJ1-5, with unresolved D. Germline assignment: CDR1 LGHNA and CDR2 YNFKEQ. CDR3 length: 15 amino acids. V was pared by 0 bases and J by 3 bases, with 9 bases between. CDR3 residues: CASSQDGQINQPQHF. The CDR3 nucleotides read TGTGCCAGCAGCCAAGATGGGCAGATCAATCAGCCCCAGCATTTT.

The chain has TRBV7-9 and TRBJ2-1; D unclear. This CDR3 is built from 10 residues. The V end was cut by 2 bases, the J end by 11 bases, with 4 bases between. Germline-derived CDR1 and CDR2 are SEHNR and FQNEAQ (reference sequence). CDR3 bases: TGTGCCAGCAGCTTAATTCAGCAGTTCTTC. Its protein is CASSLIQQFF.

The count of this clone is one. V gene TRBV20-1 combines with J gene TRBJ1-2; perhaps TRBD1 as D (5 bases). The CDR3 sequence is 15 residues long. Trimming removed 0 bases at V and 0 bases at J, with 11 bases between. The germline V gene encodes CDR1 DFQATT and CDR2 SNEGSKA (reference sequence). CDR3 amino acids: CSARDTTAANYGYTF. In DNA, the CDR3 is TGCAGTGCTAGAGACACGACAGCAGCTAACTATGGCTACACCTTC.

The J gene is TRBJ2-7, the V gene TRBV7-8; the D is unclear. Trimming pared 6 bases from V and 2 bases from J, leaving 14 bases between. The germline gives CDR1 SGHVS, CDR2 FQNEAQ. CDR3 length equals 14 residues. The CDR3, as DNA: TGTGCCAGCAGTCGGTCGAGCTCCGCCTACGAGCAGTACTTC. Its protein is CASSRSSSAYEQYF.

A few counts support this clone. The chain combines TRBV28 with TRBJ2-7; 8 nucleotides agree with TRBD1. Germline V gene sequence: CDR1 MDHEN, CDR2 SYDVKM. There are 14 residues in the CDR3. Unmatched junction bases numbered 8, after V lost 6 bases and J lost 4 bases. DNA for the CDR3: TGTGCCAGCAGCATACAGGGGGAAACTTACGAGCAGTACTTC. As protein: CASSIQGETYEQYF.

The gene calls are TRBV24-1 and TRBJ2-1; D gene ambiguous. CDR3 length: 10 amino acids. Trimming stripped 9 bases from V and 13 bases from J, with 12 bases between. Germline lookup yields CDR1 KGHDR and CDR2 SFDVKD. The CDR3 reads CATREETQFF. The CDR3, as DNA: TGTGCCACCCGCGAAGAGACCCAGTTCTTC.

The chain employs TRBV7-2 and TRBJ2-7, with D possibly being TRBD1 (5 bases). V lost 5 bases, J lost 2 bases, and 10 bases lay in between. The CDR3 sequence is 13 residues long. The germline V gene encodes CDR1 SGHTA and CDR2 FQGNSA. Written as DNA, the CDR3 is TGTGCCAGCAGCCCGACAGTGGCCTACGAGCAGTACTTC. This translates into CASSPTVAYEQYF.

The chain joins TRBV7-9 to TRBJ2-2; tentatively, D is TRBD1 or TRBD2 (5 bases each). The length of the CDR3 is 14 residues. Germline CDR1 reads SEHNR; CDR2 reads FQNEAQ (reference sequence). Trimming removed 1 base from V and 5 bases from J, with 8 bases in between. The CDR3, as DNA: TGTGCCAGCAGCTTAGAGGGACCAACCGGGGAGCTGTTTTTT. Translated, it gives CASSLEGPTGELFF.

This clone was recorded a few times. The chain couples TRBV10-2 to TRBJ2-1; 8 bases align to TRBD2. CDR3 length: 15 residues. After removal of 6 bases from V and 2 bases from J, the junction contained 6 bases not matched to a gene. The germline V gene encodes CDR1 WSHSY and CDR2 SAAADI. The CDR3 sequence: CASRPGGQPYNEQFF. Written as DNA, the CDR3 is TGCGCCAGCAGGCCGGGGGGGCAGCCCTACAATGAGCAGTTCTTC.

The chain has TRBV4-3 and TRBJ2-7; a possible D gene is TRBD1 (5 bases). Trimming took 0 bases from V and 2 from J, leaving 11 bases between them. The length of the CDR3 is 15 residues. The germline V gene encodes CDR1 LGHNA and CDR2 YSLEER. In nucleotides, the CDR3 is TGCGCCAGCAGCCAAGAGGTGACAGTAGCCTACGAGCAGTACTTC. This encodes CASSQEVTVAYEQYF.

The chain recombines TRBV7-3 with TRBJ1-1, with D hard to call. Trimming cost V 1 base and J 3 bases, with 6 bases left between them. This CDR3 region has 13 residues. Germline CDR1 SGHTA, CDR2 FQGTGA. The CDR3 loop is CASSLNPDTEAFF. The DNA for the CDR3 is TGTGCCAGCAGCTTAAACCCAGACACTGAAGCTTTCTTT.

This clone was detected only a few times. The CDR3 loop reads CSARGGRSYNEQFF. The CDR3 DNA sequence: TGCAGTGCAAGGGGCGGGCGCTCCTACAATGAGCAGTTCTTC. The gene calls are TRBV20-1 and TRBJ2-1; D tentatively fits TRBD1 or TRBD2 (5 bases each). CDR3 length: 14 residues. V was trimmed by 6 bases and J by 0 bases, leaving 12 bases between them. The germline gives CDR1 DFQATT, CDR2 SNEGSKA (reference sequence).

The table lists this clone with a few counts. The chain employs TRBV12-5 and TRBJ2-2; TRBD1 might be the D (5 bases). Trimming stripped 3 bases from V and 0 bases from J, with 5 bases between. The V gene's germline CDR1 is LGHNT and CDR2 FRNRAP. CDR3 size: 14 residues. The CDR3 reads CASGFRANTGELFF. CDR3 sequence (DNA): TGTGCTAGTGGTTTCAGGGCGAACACCGGGGAGCTGTTTTTT.

The chain uses TRBV7-2 and TRBJ2-1; D ambiguous. The V end lost 5 bases, the J end lost 7 bases, and 12 bases lay between the germline ends. The CDR3 is made up of 13 amino acids. CDR1 and CDR2 from the germline V gene are SGHTA and FQGNSA. In DNA form, the CDR3 reads TGTGCCAGCAGCCGATACGACTGGAATGAGCAGTTCTTC. The encoded protein is CASSRYDWNEQFF.

The chain employs TRBV11-2 and TRBJ2-2; tentatively, D is TRBD1 (5 bases). Germline lookup yields CDR1 SGHAT and CDR2 FQNNGV. V lost 5 bases and J lost 0, with 10 bases in between. The CDR3 totals 15 residues. The CDR3 bases are TGTGCCAGCAGCACCCCGACAGCGAACACCGGGGAGCTGTTTTTT. Residues: CASSTPTANTGELFF.

This clone was counted between two and nine times. The V call is TRBV6-2 or TRBV6-3, the J call TRBJ2-7; D remains unclear. In germline, CDR1 is MNHEY, CDR2 SVGEGT. The length of the CDR3 is 11 residues. Deletions cut 4 bases from V and 4 bases from J, with 5 bases between. CDR3 sequence (DNA): TGTGCCAGCAGTTCCCCATACGAGCAGTACTTC. Translating it yields CASSSPYEQYF.

The chain couples TRBV6-4 to TRBJ1-1; D gene uncertain. The CDR3 is 13 amino acids. With 6 bases removed from V and 1 base from J, the gap between germline ends came to 9 bases. The germline V gene has CDR1 MRHNA and CDR2 SNTAGT. The CDR3 nucleotides read TGTGCCAGCAGCACGGAGTGGAACACTGAAGCTTTCTTT. The encoded protein is CASSTEWNTEAFF.

J is TRBJ1-2 and V is TRBV11-2; 11 nucleotides line up with TRBD1. CDR1 SGHAT and CDR2 FQNNGV come from the germline V gene. The CDR3 runs to 15 residues. V lost 3 bases and J lost 3; bases outside the gene matches: 3. CDR3 nucleotide sequence: TGTGCCAGCAGCTTCGGGACAGGGGGGCACTATGGCTACACCTTC. Translating gives CASSFGTGGHYGYTF.